These 24 T cell receptor beta chains were all obtained from the same sample, sequenced in a study of identical twins. TCRdb re-called the 5' RACE reads with MiXCR, one entry per CDR3 protein. The table lists hundreds of thousands of distinct CDR3 sequences, about 20% of them singletons. This same sample was also part of a study on T cells expressing NK-cell markers.

The sequenced sample consisted of PBMCs. The receptors here all came from a woman aged 18-35 years in good health.

The genes are TRBV7-2 and TRBJ2-1; D perhaps matches TRBD2 (5 bases). V gave up 4 bases and J gave up 8 bases, with 18 bases separating them. This CDR3 contains 15 residues. Germline values: CDR1 SGHTA, CDR2 FQGNSA. The CDR3 here is CASSSPGILGDEQFF. DNA for the CDR3: TGTGCCAGCAGCTCCCCCGGGATACTCGGCGATGAGCAGTTCTTC. The entire variable domain, with the rest obtained from reference TRBV7-2 and TRBJ2-1, is as follows: GAGVSQSPSNKVTEKGKDVELRCDPISGHTALYWYRQSLGQGLEFLIYFQGNSAPDKSGLPSDRFSAERTGGSVSTLTIQRTQQEDSAVYLCASSSPGILGDEQFFGPGTRLTVL.

This chain links TRBV21-1 with TRBJ2-7; the table assigns TRBD1, which was not confirmed against the DNA. TRBV21-1 is a documented pseudogene. The CDR3 has 19 residues. In DNA, the CDR3 is TGTGCCAGCAGCAAAAAAAGTCGCGCGGTACAGCGAAACTCCTACGAGCAGTACTTC. This encodes CASSKKSRAVQRNSYEQYF.

This clonotype has a single count. The CDR3 sequence: CASSLVVSSGTSTDTQYF. For the CDR3, the DNA is TGTGCCAGCAGCTTAGTGGTGTCTAGCGGGACTAGCACAGATACGCAGTATTTT. The chain joins TRBV11-2 to TRBJ2-3, with 9 bases that match TRBD2. The CDR3 has 18 residues. Unmatched junction bases numbered 8, after V lost 1 base and J lost 0 bases. From germline, CDR1 is SGHAT and CDR2 FQNNGV.

The gene calls are TRBV6-5 and TRBJ2-7, with a possible D match to TRBD2 (5 bases). V gave up 0 bases and J gave up 2 bases, with 8 bases separating them. The germline gives CDR1 MNHEY, CDR2 SVGAGI. The CDR3 runs 14 residues. CDR3 nucleotides: TGTGCCAGCAGTTACTCAGCGGAAACCTACGAGCAGTACTTC. Its protein is CASSYSAETYEQYF.

This sequence joins TRBV20-1 and TRBJ2-3, with 9 bases that match TRBD2. This CDR3 spans 16 amino acids. Trimming took 0 bases from V and 6 from J; bases not matched to a gene: 10. Germline CDR1 DFQATT, CDR2 SNEGSKA (reference sequence). The CDR3 DNA is TGCAGTGCTAGAGATAAGGCGGGAGGGCCGTATGATACGCAGTATTTT. The encoded protein is CSARDKAGGPYDTQYF.

This clonotype was recorded a few times. The J gene is TRBJ2-1, the V gene TRBV20-1; 8 bases are shared with TRBD1. After removal of 6 bases from V and 6 bases from J, the junction contained 10 bases not matched to a gene. The CDR3 spans 14 residues. Germline CDR1 is DFQATT and CDR2 is SNEGSKA (reference sequence). The CDR3 coding sequence is TGCAGTGCCCAAGGACAGGGAACCCTCAATGAGCAGTTCTTC. This encodes CSAQGQGTLNEQFF.

The chain carries TRBV12-3 or TRBV12-4 and TRBJ1-6; the D is unclear. This CDR3 comprises 15 residues. Trimming left V 3 bases short and J 10 bases short, with 16 bases between. The CDR3 is CASSLFSGIKSPLHF. Written as DNA, the CDR3 is TGTGCCAGCAGTTTGTTTAGTGGGATTAAATCACCCCTCCACTTT.

J is TRBJ2-1 and V is TRBV12-3 or TRBV12-4, with 10 bases identical to TRBD2. V dropped 5 bases and J dropped 1; count of bases not matched to a gene: 2. The CDR3 runs to 15 residues. CDR3 in DNA: TGTGCCAGCAGTACTAGCGGGAAATCCTACAATGAGCAGTTCTTC. It yields the protein CASSTSGKSYNEQFF.

There are many counts of this clonotype. J is TRBJ2-3 and V is TRBV20-1, with no clear D. The V gene's germline CDR1 is DFQATT and CDR2 SNEGSKA (reference sequence). Trimming removed 6 bases at V and 1 base at J, with 11 bases between. This CDR3 spans 13 amino acids. The CDR3 coding sequence is TGCAGTGCGGACCCTAGGGGCACAGATACGCAGTATTTT. Translating gives CSADPRGTDTQYF.

This clonotype was detected only a few times. V is TRBV20-1 and J is TRBJ2-5; D is possibly TRBD2 (5 bases). Trimming removed 6 bases from V and 0 bases from J, with 11 bases in between. This CDR3 is built from 13 residues. Germline assignment: CDR1 DFQATT and CDR2 SNEGSKA (reference sequence). The CDR3, as DNA: TGCAGTGCGGCGGGCCTAGACCAAGAGACCCAGTACTTC. It yields the protein CSAAGLDQETQYF.

The chain carries TRBV9 and TRBJ1-1; no clear D gene. This CDR3 spans 14 amino acids. CDR1 is SGDLS and CDR2 is YYNGEE in the germline V gene. The V and J ends lost 0 bases and 2 bases respectively, with 8 bases between them. The CDR3 DNA is TGTGCCAGCAGCGTAGCTGGGAGAAACACTGAAGCTTTCTTT. This translates into CASSVAGRNTEAFF.

The chain links TRBV6-5 to TRBJ2-3; D is undetermined. Germline CDR1 and CDR2: MNHEY and SVGAGI. Between the trimmed V and J ends, which lost 1 base and 0 bases, there was a span of 8 bases. The CDR3 has 15 amino acids. The CDR3 DNA sequence: TGTGCCAGCAGTTACTTCGGTATTAGCACAGATACGCAGTATTTT. It yields the protein CASSYFGISTDTQYF.

CDR3 DNA sequence: TGCAGTGCGCAGAGAGGGATGAGCACAGATACGCAGTATTTT. Translation: CSAQRGMSTDTQYF. The J gene is TRBJ2-3, the V gene TRBV20-1; weak D call: TRBD2 (5 bases). CDR1 is DFQATT and CDR2 is SNEGSKA in the germline V gene (reference sequence). V lost 6 bases and J 0 bases, leaving 13 bases between the germline ends. There are 14 residues in the CDR3.

This clonotype was seen more than once but under ten times. J is TRBJ2-5 and V is TRBV7-2; D tentatively fits TRBD1 or TRBD2 (5 bases each). Trimming left V 4 bases short and J 7 bases short, with 19 bases between. This CDR3 has 15 amino acids. In germline, CDR1 is SGHTA, CDR2 FQGNSA. This chain's CDR3 is CASSSTATGTRTQYF. The DNA of the CDR3 is TGTGCCAGCAGCTCGACCGCTACCGGGACGCGGACCCAGTACTTC.

The J gene is TRBJ1-1, the V gene TRBV20-1; TRBD1 matches at 7 bases. The CDR3 consists of 14 residues. J was trimmed by 4 bases and V by 6 bases; bases with no gene match: 11. Germline-derived CDR1 and CDR2 are DFQATT and SNEGSKA (reference sequence). The CDR3 sequence: CSALSQGFATEAFF. The CDR3 DNA follows: TGCAGTGCCCTATCACAGGGGTTTGCCACTGAAGCTTTCTTT.

The chain recombines TRBV6-2 or TRBV6-3 with TRBJ1-4; D possibly corresponds to TRBD1 (6 bases). CDR1 and CDR2 (germline): MNHEY, SVGEGT. The CDR3 is 14 residues long. The V and J ends lost 2 bases and 5 bases respectively, with 9 bases between them. The CDR3 nucleotides are TGTGCCAGCAGTTACCGGCAGGGGAATGAAAAACTGTTTTTT. It encodes CASSYRQGNEKLFF.

The chain is built from TRBV12-5 and TRBJ2-2; unclear D gene. The CDR3 is made up of 13 amino acids. Trimming removed 4 bases at V and 0 bases at J, with 3 bases between. The germline gives CDR1 LGHNT, CDR2 FRNRAP. The CDR3 region is CASGSSNTGELFF. DNA of the CDR3: TGTGCTAGTGGTTCATCGAACACCGGGGAGCTGTTTTTT.

The chain combines TRBV3-1 with TRBJ1-1; D is unresolved. Trimming took off 4 bases at V and 0 bases at J, with 12 bases between the two ends. CDR1 and CDR2 from the germline V gene are LGHDT and YNNKEL (reference sequence). The CDR3 has 15 amino acids. CDR3 protein: CASSLGSKMNTEAFF. DNA for the CDR3: TGTGCCAGCAGCCTCGGCTCGAAAATGAACACTGAAGCTTTCTTT.

This clonotype was seen at least ten times. The chain employs TRBV6-2 or TRBV6-3 and TRBJ2-7; D not certain. Trimming removed 7 bases at V and 6 bases at J, with 22 bases between. The CDR3 totals 15 residues. The V gene's germline CDR1 is MNHEY and CDR2 SVGEGT. The CDR3 nucleotides are TGTGCCAGCAACGACCCCTCCGGGCACCCCTTCGAGCAGTACTTC. Translation gives CASNDPSGHPFEQYF.

The chain links TRBV3-1 to TRBJ2-3; a possible D gene is TRBD1 (6 bases). V was clipped by 5 bases and J by 9 bases, with 18 bases between them. This CDR3 has 14 residues. Germline loops: CDR1 LGHDT, CDR2 YNNKEL (reference sequence). The CDR3 bases are TGTGCCAGCAGCTCGCTTATGACAGGAATAACGCAGTATTTT. It codes for CASSSLMTGITQYF.

This clonotype was seen ten or more times. The gene calls are TRBV6-1 and TRBJ1-4; a weak D match, TRBD1 (5 bases). Germline V gives CDR1 MNHNS, CDR2 SASEGT. This CDR3 spans 14 amino acids. The ends were cut back, 5 bases at V and 4 bases at J, with 11 bases in the middle. This chain's CDR3 is CASSRGTVNEKLFF. DNA for the CDR3: TGTGCCAGCAGTCGCGGGACGGTTAATGAAAAACTGTTTTTT.

A note on this clonotype: An end of the junction differs from the germline gene, which may be a read error. The V and J genes are TRBV6-2 or TRBV6-3 and TRBJ2-1; D remains unclear. Germline CDR1 reads MNHEY; CDR2 reads SVGEGT. This CDR3 contains 11 residues. This CDR3 is CASSAANERFF. The CDR3 DNA reads TGTGCCAGCAGTGCAGCCAATGAGCGGTTCTTC.

The chain links TRBV5-6 to TRBJ2-1; D gene ambiguous. Deletions cut 2 bases from V and 8 bases from J, with 5 bases between. This CDR3 has 11 amino acids. Germline V gives CDR1 SGHDT, CDR2 YYEEEE. The DNA of the CDR3 is TGTGCCAGCAGCTTTTTGGATGAGCAGTTCTTC. Amino acid sequence: CASSFLDEQFF.

The chain recombines TRBV10-3 with TRBJ2-4, with TRBD1 matching over 10 bases. CDR1 is ENHRY and CDR2 is SYGVKD in the germline V gene. The CDR3 is 14 amino acids. J lost 8 bases, V lost 6 bases, and 7 bases had no gene match. DNA of the CDR3: TGTGCCATCAGGGCGGGACAGGGGTCGGACATTCAGTACTTC. Translating gives CAIRAGQGSDIQYF.